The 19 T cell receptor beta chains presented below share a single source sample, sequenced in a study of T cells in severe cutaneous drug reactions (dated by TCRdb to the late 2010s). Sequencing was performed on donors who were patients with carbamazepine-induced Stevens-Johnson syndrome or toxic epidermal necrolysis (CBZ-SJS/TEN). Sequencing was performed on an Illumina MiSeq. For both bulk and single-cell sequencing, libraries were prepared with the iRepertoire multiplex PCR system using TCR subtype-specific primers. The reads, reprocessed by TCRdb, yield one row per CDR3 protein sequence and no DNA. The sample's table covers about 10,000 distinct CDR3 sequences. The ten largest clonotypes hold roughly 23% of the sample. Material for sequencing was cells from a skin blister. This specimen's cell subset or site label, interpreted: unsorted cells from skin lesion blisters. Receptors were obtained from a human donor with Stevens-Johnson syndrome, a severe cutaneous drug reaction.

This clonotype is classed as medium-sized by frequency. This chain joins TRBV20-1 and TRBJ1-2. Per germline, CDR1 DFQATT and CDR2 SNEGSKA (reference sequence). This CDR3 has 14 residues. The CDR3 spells CSARDPTTEYGYTF.

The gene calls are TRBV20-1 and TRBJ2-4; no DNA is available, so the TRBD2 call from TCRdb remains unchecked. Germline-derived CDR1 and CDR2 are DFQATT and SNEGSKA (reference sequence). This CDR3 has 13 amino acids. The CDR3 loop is CSAHLRDSNIQYF.

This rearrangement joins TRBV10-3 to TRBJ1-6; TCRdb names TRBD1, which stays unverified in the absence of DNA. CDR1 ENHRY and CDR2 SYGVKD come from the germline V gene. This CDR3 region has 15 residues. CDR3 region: CATEPGTGPYSPLHF.

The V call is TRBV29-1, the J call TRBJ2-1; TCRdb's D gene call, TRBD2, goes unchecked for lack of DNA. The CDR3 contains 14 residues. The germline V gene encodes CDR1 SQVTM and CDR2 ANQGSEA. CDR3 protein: CSVGKREGYNEQFF.

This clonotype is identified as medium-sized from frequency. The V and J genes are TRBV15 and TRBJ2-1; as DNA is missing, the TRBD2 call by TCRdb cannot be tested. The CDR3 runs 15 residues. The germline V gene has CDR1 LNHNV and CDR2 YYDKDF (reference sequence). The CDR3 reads CATSGLAPTYNEQFF.

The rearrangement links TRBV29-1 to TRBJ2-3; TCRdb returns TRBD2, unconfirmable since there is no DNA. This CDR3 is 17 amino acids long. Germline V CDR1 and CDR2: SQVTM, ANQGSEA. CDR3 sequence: CSVDGALAGVRRDTQYF.

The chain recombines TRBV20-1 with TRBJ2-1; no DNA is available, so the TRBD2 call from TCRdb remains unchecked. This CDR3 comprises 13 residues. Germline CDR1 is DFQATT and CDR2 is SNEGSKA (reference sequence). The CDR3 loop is CSARAGLANEQFF.

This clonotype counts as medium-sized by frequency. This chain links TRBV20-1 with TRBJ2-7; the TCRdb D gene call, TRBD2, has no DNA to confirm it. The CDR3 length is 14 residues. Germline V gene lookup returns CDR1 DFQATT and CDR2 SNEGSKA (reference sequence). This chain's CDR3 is CSAATSGRVREQYF.

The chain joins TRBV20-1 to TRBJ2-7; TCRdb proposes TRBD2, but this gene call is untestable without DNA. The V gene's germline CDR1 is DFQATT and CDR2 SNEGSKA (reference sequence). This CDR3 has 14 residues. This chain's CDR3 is CSASGLAGVYEQYF.

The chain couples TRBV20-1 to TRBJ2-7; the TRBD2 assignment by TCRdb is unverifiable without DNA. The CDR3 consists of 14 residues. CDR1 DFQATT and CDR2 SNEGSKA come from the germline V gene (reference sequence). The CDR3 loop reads CSARDPLRTLEQYF.

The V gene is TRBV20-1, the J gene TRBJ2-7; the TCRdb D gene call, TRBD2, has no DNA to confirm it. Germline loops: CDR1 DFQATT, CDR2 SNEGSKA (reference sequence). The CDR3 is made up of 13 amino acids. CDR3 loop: CSATGTSAYEQYF.

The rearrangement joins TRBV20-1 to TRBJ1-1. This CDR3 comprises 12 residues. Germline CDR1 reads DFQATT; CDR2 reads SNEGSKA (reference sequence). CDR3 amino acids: CSARGTSTEAFF.

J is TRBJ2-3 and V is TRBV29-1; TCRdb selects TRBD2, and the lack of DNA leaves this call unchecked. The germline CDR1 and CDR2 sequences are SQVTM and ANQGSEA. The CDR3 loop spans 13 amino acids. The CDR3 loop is CSVVGGSPDTQYF.

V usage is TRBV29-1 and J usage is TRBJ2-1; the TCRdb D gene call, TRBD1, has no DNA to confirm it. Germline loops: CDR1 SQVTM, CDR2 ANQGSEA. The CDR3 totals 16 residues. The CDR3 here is CSVEGPAGSQRREQFF.

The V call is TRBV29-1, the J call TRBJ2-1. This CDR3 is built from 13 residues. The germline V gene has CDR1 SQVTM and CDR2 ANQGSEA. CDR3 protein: CSVEERRGNEQFF.

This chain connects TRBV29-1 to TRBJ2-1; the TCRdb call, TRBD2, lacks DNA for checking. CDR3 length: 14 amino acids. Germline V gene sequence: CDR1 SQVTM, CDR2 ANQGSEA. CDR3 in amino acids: CSVELAGLYNEQFF.

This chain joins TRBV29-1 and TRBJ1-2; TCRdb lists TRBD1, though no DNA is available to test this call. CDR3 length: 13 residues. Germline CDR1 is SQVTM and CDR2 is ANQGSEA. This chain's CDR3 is CSASPGANYGYTF. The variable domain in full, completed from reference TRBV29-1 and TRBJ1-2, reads SAVISQKPSRDICQRGTSLTIQCQVDSQVTMMFWYRQQPGQSLTLIATANQGSEATYESGFVIDKFPISRPNLTFSTLTVSNMSPEDSSIYLCSASPGANYGYTFGSGTRLTVV.

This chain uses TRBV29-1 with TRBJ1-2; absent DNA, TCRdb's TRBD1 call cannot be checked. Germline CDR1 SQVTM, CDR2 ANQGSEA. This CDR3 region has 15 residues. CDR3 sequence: CSVEDRDRAHYGYTF.

CDR3 region: CSASLAGRGQPQHF. The V gene is TRBV20-1, the J gene TRBJ1-5; there is no DNA to check the TCRdb D call of TRBD1. In germline, CDR1 is DFQATT, CDR2 SNEGSKA (reference sequence). CDR3 length equals 14 residues.